Listed below are T cell receptor beta chains from one sample, sequenced in a study of shared clonotypes between healthy human individuals. Sequenced by immunoSEQ multiplex PCR; TCRdb stores in-frame clones only, minus some. The sample records more than 550,000 clones, less than 95% being singletons. The sample was memory CD8+ T cells from PBMCs. The receptors originated from a man between 18 and 29 years old in good health. Some clones in this sample may be carry-over from other donors' samples. The CDR3 runs from the conserved cysteine through the conserved F or W. The order of the fields is J gene, D gene, clone size, V gene, CDR3 length, CDR3 protein, CDR3 DNA. A D gene is named only where the DNA matches it firmly. The size entry is marked missing in some rows and otherwise reads once, few, many or a size class.

TRBJ1-5 | - | few | TRBV6-1 | 16 | CASSDHTTGPGQPQHF | TGTGCCAGCAGTGACCATACGACAGGCCCAGGGCAGCCCCAGCATTTT
TRBJ2-7 | - | - | TRBV27 | 13 | CASSLTGAYEQYF | TGTGCCAGCAGTTTAACGGGGGCCTACGAGCAGTACTTC
TRBJ2-1 | - | - | TRBV6-5 | 15 | CASSYGTELYNEQFF | TGTGCCAGCAGCTACGGGACGGAACTCTACAATGAGCAGTTCTTC
TRBJ2-6 | TRBD1 | - | TRBV16 | 17 | CASRLGQGPLGANVLTF | TGTGCCAGCAGACTAGGACAGGGCCCTCTGGGGGCCAACGTCCTGACTTTC
TRBJ2-3 | - | - | TRBV28 | 15 | CASSLLRYGTDTQYF | TGTGCCAGCAGTTTACTAAGGTACGGCACAGATACGCAGTATTTT
TRBJ2-5 | TRBD1 | - | TRBV5-1 | 14 | CASSLDRGPETQYF | TGCGCCAGCAGCTTGGACAGGGGGCCAGAGACCCAGTACTTC
TRBJ2-7 | - | - | TRBV28 | 14 | CASSSRTYEYEQYF | TGTGCCAGCAGCAGTAGGACGTACGAGTACGAGCAGTACTTC
TRBJ2-2 | TRBD1 | - | TRBV4-2 | 16 | CASSPRTGQGTGELFF | TGTGCCAGCAGCCCACGGACAGGGCAGGGCACCGGGGAGCTGTTTTTT
TRBJ2-7 | - | - | TRBV15 | 16 | CATSRSDGWGSYEQYF | TGTGCCACCAGCAGATCCGATGGGTGGGGCTCCTACGAGCAGTACTTC
TRBJ1-5 | TRBD1 | - | TRBV27 | 15 | CASSPWDRGNQPQHF | TGTGCCAGCAGTCCGTGGGACAGAGGCAATCAGCCCCAGCATTTT
TRBJ2-2 | TRBD2 | - | TRBV7-2 | 16 | CASSFRIAGGGGELFF | TGTGCCAGCAGCTTCAGAATAGCGGGGGGCGGCGGGGAGCTGTTTTTT
TRBJ2-5 | - | - | TRBV9 | 14 | CASSVEPRSETQYF | TGTGCCAGCAGCGTAGAGCCCAGATCAGAGACCCAGTACTTC
TRBJ2-2 | - | - | TRBV2 | 14 | CASRGAGRTGELFF | TGTGCCAGCAGGGGGGCGGGGCGGACCGGGGAGCTGTTTTTT
TRBJ2-1 | - | - | TRBV28 | 15 | CASRISQRSYNEQFF | TGTGCCAGCAGAATTAGCCAGAGGTCCTACAATGAGCAGTTCTTC
TRBJ2-7 | - | few | TRBV6-1 | 12 | CASSLGVYEQYF | TGTGCCAGCAGTCTCGGAGTCTACGAGCAGTACTTC
TRBJ2-1 | - | - | TRBV6-5 | 11 | CASSSLNEQFF | TGTGCCAGCAGTTCCCTCAATGAGCAGTTCTTC
TRBJ2-7 | - | - | TRBV7-9 | 11 | CASSGNYEQYF | TGTGCCAGCAGCGGGAACTACGAGCAGTACTTC
TRBJ2-2 | - | - | TRBV27 | 13 | CASSLGEAGELFF | TGTGCCAGCAGTCTCGGGGAGGCCGGGGAGCTGTTTTTT
TRBJ2-7 | - | - | TRBV7-8 | 14 | CASSLVMSDIEQYF | TGTGCCAGCAGCTTAGTTATGTCAGACATTGAGCAGTACTTC
TRBJ2-7 | TRBD1 | many | TRBV7-9 | 16 | CASSPGQGASFYEQYF | TGTGCCAGCAGCCCAGGACAGGGGGCATCCTTTTACGAGCAGTACTTC
TRBJ2-5 | - | - | TRBV28 | 15 | CASSLRLGAQETQYF | TGTGCCAGCAGTTTAAGGTTAGGGGCCCAAGAGACCCAGTACTTC
TRBJ2-7 | - | - | TRBV10-3 | 14 | CAISDRDTSYEQYF | TGTGCCATCAGCGATCGGGACACCTCCTACGAGCAGTACTTC
TRBJ2-7 | TRBD2 | - | TRBV27 | 17 | CASSPITLAGVPYEQYF | TGTGCCAGCAGTCCTATCACCCTAGCGGGAGTTCCCTACGAGCAGTACTTC
TRBJ2-1 | TRBD2 | - | TRBV9 | 15 | CASSAKVAGVGEQFF | TGTGCCAGCAGCGCGAAGGTAGCGGGAGTTGGCGAGCAGTTCTTC
TRBJ2-1 | TRBD2 | - | TRBV11-3 | 16 | CASSLGSSGFYNEQFF | TGTGCCAGCAGCTTAGGTTCTAGCGGGTTCTACAATGAGCAGTTCTTC
TRBJ2-7 | - | - | TRBV28 | 17 | CASSLALDRTLGYEQYF | TGTGCCAGCAGTTTAGCCCTAGACAGAACCTTGGGCTACGAGCAGTACTTC
TRBJ2-5 | - | - | TRBV7-9 | 13 | CASSVTDRETQYF | TGTGCCAGCAGCGTGACAGATAGAGAGACCCAGTACTTC
TRBJ2-1 | - | once | TRBV30 | 14 | CATSMTGPLSEQFF | TGTGCCACCTCCATGACGGGGCCCTTAAGTGAGCAGTTCTTC
TRBJ2-5 | TRBD1 | - | TRBV27 | 16 | CASSSGQGAPRETQYF | TGTGCCAGCAGTTCCGGACAGGGGGCGCCCCGGGAGACCCAGTACTTC
TRBJ2-1 | - | - | TRBV27 | 15 | CASSTPLTGNNEQFF | TGTGCCAGCAGTACACCCCTAACAGGGAACAATGAGCAGTTCTTC
TRBJ1-2 | - | - | TRBV27 | 15 | CASSLSPGGGNGYTF | TGTGCCAGCAGTTTATCGCCCGGGGGGGGCAATGGCTACACCTTC
TRBJ1-2 | - | - | TRBV7-9 | 15 | CASSSQEGWNYGYTF | TGTGCCAGCAGCTCCCAGGAGGGTTGGAACTATGGCTACACCTTC
TRBJ1-1 | - | once | TRBV28 | 14 | CASSFARVNTEAFF | TGTGCCAGCAGTTTCGCCAGGGTGAACACTGAAGCTTTCTTT
TRBJ2-5 | - | - | TRBV7-2 | 15 | CASKAGTGWSETQYF | TGTGCCAGCAAAGCGGGGACAGGTTGGTCAGAGACCCAGTACTTC
TRBJ2-2 | - | - | TRBV7-3 | 15 | CASSFWGADTGELFF | TGTGCCAGCAGTTTCTGGGGGGCCGACACCGGGGAGCTGTTTTTT
TRBJ1-2 | TRBD1 | - | TRBV7-9 | 14 | CASSSPGTDYGYTF | TGTGCCAGCAGCTCCCCTGGGACAGATTATGGCTACACCTTC
TRBJ1-2 | - | - | TRBV27 | 15 | CASSFGDRKNYGYTF | TGTGCCAGCAGTTTCGGGGACCGAAAGAACTATGGCTACACCTTC
TRBJ1-2 | TRBD1 | few | TRBV5-1 | 15 | CASSLARVGGAGYTF | TGCGCCAGCAGCTTGGCAAGGGTAGGGGGCGCAGGCTACACCTTC
TRBJ2-4 | TRBD2 | - | TRBV4-1 | 19 | CASSQDWGLAVLAKNIQYF | TGCGCCAGCAGCCAAGATTGGGGACTAGCGGTTCTAGCCAAAAACATTCAGTACTTC
TRBJ2-3 | TRBD1 | - | TRBV27 | 15 | CASSVKDRVTDTQYF | TGTGCCAGCAGTGTTAAGGACAGGGTAACAGATACGCAGTATTTT
TRBJ1-5 | - | - | TRBV15 | 16 | CATSRDHTVGNQPQHF | TGTGCCACCAGCAGAGATCATACGGTAGGGAATCAGCCCCAGCATTTT